Each of the 6 T cell receptor beta chains below was sequenced from the same sample in a study of cytomegalovirus exposure and HLA in healthy donors. PCR primers comprised 60 Vbeta and 13 Jbeta primers. Only in-frame clones appear in the TCRdb table, and some are missing; sequencing was by immunoSEQ multiplex PCR. The profile covers around 130,000 clones, with roughly 83% appearing a single time and over 0.95% taken by the ten largest. The sequenced sample was PBMCs. The receptors derive from a girl aged 2 to 10 in good health and CMV-seronegative.

The J gene is TRBJ1-2, the V gene TRBV5-6, with 9 nucleotides matching TRBD1. The germline V gene encodes CDR1 SGHDT and CDR2 YYEEEE. V shed 3 bases and J 6 bases; nucleotides not matched to a gene: 9. The CDR3 is made up of 15 amino acids. The CDR3 region is CASSWMTGGRNGYTF. The CDR3 DNA reads TGTGCCAGCAGCTGGATGACAGGGGGGAGAAATGGCTACACCTTC.

The rearrangement uses TRBV7-3 and TRBJ2-1; 15 bases agree with TRBD2. Losses at the gene ends were 0 bases for V and 10 bases for J; bases not matched to a gene: 4. The germline V gene has CDR1 SGHTA and CDR2 FQGTGA. The CDR3 spans 16 residues. The CDR3 here is CASSLTGTSGRREQFF. Written as DNA, the CDR3 is TGTGCCAGCAGCTTAACGGGGACTAGCGGGAGGAGAGAGCAGTTCTTC.

The chain couples TRBV7-3 to TRBJ1-1, with D tentatively TRBD1 (5 bases). Germline loops: CDR1 SGHTA, CDR2 FQGTGA. The V end lost 2 bases, the J end lost 0 bases, and 7 bases lay between the germline ends. This CDR3 has 14 amino acids. This CDR3 reads CASSLQGMNTEAFF. The CDR3 DNA sequence: TGTGCCAGCAGCTTACAGGGAATGAACACTGAAGCTTTCTTT.

V is TRBV15 and J is TRBJ2-3; D uncertain. Germline CDR1 and CDR2: LNHNV and YYDKDF (reference sequence). This CDR3 comprises 16 residues. Trimming took 1 base from V and 3 from J, leaving 14 bases between them. CDR3 region: CATSRAQNTKTDTQYF. The CDR3, as DNA: TGTGCCACCAGCAGAGCCCAAAATACAAAGACAGATACGCAGTATTTT.

In DNA form, the CDR3 reads TGTGCCTGGAGTACGCGGGAGTGGGGATTAGGAGATACGCAGTATTTT. Amino acids: CAWSTREWGLGDTQYF. The chain couples TRBV30 to TRBJ2-3; 7 bases are shared with TRBD2. The CDR3 loop spans 16 amino acids. V was pared by 2 bases and J by 5 bases, with 13 bases of the junction left unmatched. Germline V lookup: CDR1 GTSNPN, CDR2 SVGIG (reference sequence).

The chain combines TRBV19 with TRBJ1-5, with D perhaps matching TRBD1 (6 bases). Germline CDR1 and CDR2: LNHDA and SQIVND (reference sequence). The V and J ends lost 5 bases and 0 bases respectively, with 11 bases between them. The length of the CDR3 is 15 residues. DNA of the CDR3: TGTGCCAGTAGTTGGACAGATTATAGCAATCAGCCCCAGCATTTT. Protein: CASSWTDYSNQPQHF.